Listed here are 20 T cell receptor beta chains from one sample, sequenced in a study of blood T cell repertoires in COVID-19. The data were produced by immunoSEQ multiplex PCR, yet TCRdb's version contains in-frame clones alone and is incomplete. The sample has over 200,000 clones; around 82% are singletons. The specimen was peripheral blood. These receptors were taken from a woman in her thirties or forties with active or convalescent COVID-19.

The CDR3 nucleotides read TGTGCCAGCGGGAACAGGGGGAACACCGGGGAGCTGTTTTTT. It is translated as CASGNRGNTGELFF. The V gene is TRBV2, the J gene TRBJ2-2, with 7 bases that match TRBD1. CDR1 and CDR2 (germline): SNHLY, FYNNEI. The V segment lost 8 bases and the J segment 1 base; nucleotides outside the gene matches: 4. The CDR3 sequence is 14 residues long. Full variable domain (missing parts from reference TRBV2 and TRBJ2-2): EPEVTQTPSHQVTQMGQEVILRCVPISNHLYFYWYRQILGQKVEFLVSFYNNEISEKSEIFDDQFSVERPDGSNFTLKIRSTKLEDSAMYFCASGNRGNTGELFFGEGSRLTVL.

The chain joins TRBV28 to TRBJ2-3, with 7 positions matching TRBD1. The CDR3 is 16 residues long. The J segment lost 3 bases and the V segment lost 2 bases, leaving 8 bases of the junction unmatched. The V gene's germline CDR1 is MDHEN and CDR2 SYDVKM. Here the CDR3 reads CASSLVTGESTDTQYF. The CDR3 DNA reads as TGTGCCAGCAGTTTAGTTACAGGGGAGAGTACAGATACGCAGTATTTT. The full variable domain, its missing parts supplied by reference TRBV28 and TRBJ2-3, is DVKVTQSSRYLVKRTGEKVFLECVQDMDHENMFWYRQDPGLGLRLIYFSYDVKMKEKGDIPEGYSVSREKKERFSLILESASTNQTSMYLCASSLVTGESTDTQYFGPGTRLTVL.

The chain is built from TRBV5-4 and TRBJ2-3, with D perhaps matching TRBD2 (5 bases). Trimming stripped 0 bases from V and 3 bases from J, with 11 bases between. This CDR3 region has 15 residues. CDR1 and CDR2 from the germline V gene are SGHNT and YYREEE (reference sequence). This CDR3 reads CASSLGPLGTDTQYF. CDR3 DNA: TGTGCCAGCAGCTTGGGACCACTAGGAACAGATACGCAGTATTTT.

The rearrangement links TRBV12-3 or TRBV12-4 to TRBJ1-2, with D uncertain. The CDR3 length is 11 residues. Trimming stripped 6 bases from V and 5 bases from J, with 7 bases between. As DNA, the CDR3 is TGTGCCAGCAGGCTCTATTATGGCTACACCTTC. Translation: CASRLYYGYTF.

The chain employs TRBV19 and TRBJ1-1; D possibly corresponds to TRBD1 (6 bases). The CDR3 length is 16 residues. Germline V gene data show CDR1 as LNHDA and CDR2 as SQIVND (reference sequence). V lost 5 bases and J lost 4, with 20 bases in between. CDR3 loop: CASSHDRSRLGTEAFF. The CDR3 region has the DNA TGTGCCAGTAGTCATGACAGGTCGCGTTTGGGCACTGAAGCTTTCTTT.

This chain connects TRBV5-8 to TRBJ1-6, with D hard to call. V lost 0 bases, J lost 7 bases, and 20 bases lay in between. Germline V CDR1 and CDR2: SGHTS, YDEGEE. The length of the CDR3 is 18 residues. This CDR3 is CASSLVRGPQALNSPLHF. CDR3 DNA: TGTGCCAGCAGCTTGGTACGCGGGCCTCAGGCCCTAAATTCACCCCTCCACTTT.

The CDR3, as DNA: TGTGCCAGCAGTTACTCCGATCGGGGATGGGAGACCCAGTACTTC. Its protein product is CASSYSDRGWETQYF. The chain is built from TRBV6-5 and TRBJ2-5, with D maybe TRBD2 (5 bases). Germline V lookup: CDR1 MNHEY, CDR2 SVGAGI. This CDR3 region has 15 residues. Trimming took off 0 bases at V and 5 bases at J, with 13 bases between the two ends.

V gene TRBV12-3 or TRBV12-4 combines with J gene TRBJ1-2; D is unclear. Between the trimmed V and J ends, which lost 7 bases and 8 bases, there was a span of 14 bases. The CDR3 loop spans 12 amino acids. This CDR3 reads CASTLRTGGYTF. The DNA for the CDR3 is TGTGCCAGCACCTTACGGACGGGAGGCTACACCTTC.

The V gene is TRBV5-6, the J gene TRBJ2-1; 12 positions match TRBD2. With 0 bases clipped from V and 8 bases from J, the junction kept 12 bases outside the gene matches. The CDR3 totals 18 residues. CDR1 SGHDT and CDR2 YYEEEE come from the germline V gene. The CDR3 reads CASSLAGTSGFIQDEQFF. The DNA of the CDR3 is TGTGCCAGCAGCTTGGCCGGGACTAGCGGGTTCATCCAAGATGAGCAGTTCTTC. Full variable domain (rest looked up from reference TRBV5-6 and TRBJ2-1): DAGVTQSPTHLIKTRGQQVTLRCSPKSGHDTVSWYQQALGQGPQFIFQYYEEEERQRGNFPDRFSGHQFPNYSSELNVNALLLGDSALYLCASSLAGTSGFIQDEQFFGPGTRLTVL.

The chain uses TRBV5-4 and TRBJ2-6; weak D call: TRBD2 (6 bases). The V end was cut by 3 bases, the J end by 1 base, with 11 bases between. The CDR3 runs 16 residues. CDR1 and CDR2 (germline): SGHNT, YYREEE (reference sequence). In nucleotides, the CDR3 is TGTGCCAGCAGCTGGGGGGTTGGGTCTGGGGCCAACGTCCTGACTTTC. It translates to CASSWGVGSGANVLTF.

V usage is TRBV5-4 and J usage is TRBJ2-2; perhaps TRBD2 as D (5 bases). CDR3 length: 15 amino acids. The germline gives CDR1 SGHNT, CDR2 YYREEE (reference sequence). Trimming removed 4 bases at V and 8 bases at J, with 18 bases between. CDR3 sequence (DNA): TGTGCCAGCAGCGGCGGGTTTGACTCCCCGGGGGAGCTGTTTTTT. Its translation: CASSGGFDSPGELFF.

V is TRBV11-2 and J is TRBJ1-1; 7 bases map to TRBD1. Looked up from germline, CDR1 is SGHAT and CDR2 is FQNNGV. CDR3 length: 15 residues. V lost 5 bases, J lost 2 bases, and 8 bases stayed unmatched. For the CDR3, the DNA is TGTGCCAGCAGCCCGAAGACAGGGCGTAACACTGAAGCTTTCTTT. It is translated as CASSPKTGRNTEAFF.

The chain recombines TRBV6-2 or TRBV6-3 with TRBJ1-4, with D possibly matching TRBD1 (5 bases). CDR1 is MNHEY and CDR2 is SVGEGT in the germline V gene. Trimming left V 2 bases short and J 6 bases short, with 13 bases between. The CDR3 spans 15 residues. CDR3 region: CASSYPTALDEKLFF. CDR3 bases: TGTGCCAGCAGTTACCCGACAGCCTTGGATGAAAAACTGTTTTTT.

Here the CDR3 DNA reads TGCAGCGTTGCTAGCGGGACGGAGACCCAGTACTTC. Translating gives CSVASGTETQYF. This chain uses TRBV29-1 with TRBJ2-5; 9 bases line up with TRBD2. Germline lookup yields CDR1 SQVTM and CDR2 ANQGSEA. Trimming removed 4 bases from V and 5 bases from J; junction bases left unmatched: 2. The CDR3 runs 12 residues.

This clone came up a few times. This chain connects TRBV7-9 to TRBJ2-7; 7 bases match TRBD1. Losses at the gene ends were 4 bases for V and 6 bases for J; bases not matched to a gene: 0. The CDR3 consists of 11 residues. From germline, CDR1 is SEHNR and CDR2 FQNEAQ (reference sequence). As DNA, the CDR3 is TGTGCCAGCAGCTACAGGGGCGAGCAGTACTTC. Encoded protein: CASSYRGEQYF.

This clone was found once. The V call is TRBV7-3, the J call TRBJ2-7, with D possibly matching TRBD2 (6 bases). From germline, CDR1 is SGHTA and CDR2 FQGTGA. V lost 5 bases, J lost 3 bases, and 17 bases lay in between. This CDR3 comprises 15 residues. The DNA for the CDR3 is TGTGCCAGCAGCCAGGGACTGTCTTTAGACTACGAGCAGTACTTC. This translates into CASSQGLSLDYEQYF.

This clone has only one observation. The chain combines TRBV7-9 with TRBJ1-6; the D gene is possibly TRBD1 (5 bases). Germline CDR1 SEHNR, CDR2 FQNEAQ (reference sequence). V was clipped by 5 bases and J by 7 bases, with 15 bases between them. The CDR3 totals 15 residues. The CDR3 bases are TGTGCCAGCAGCCATGGGGGGTGGACGAATTCACCCCTCCACTTT. Translated: CASSHGGWTNSPLHF.

V is TRBV6-5 and J is TRBJ2-2, with D perhaps matching TRBD2 (5 bases). V was pared by 4 bases and J by 5 bases, with 14 bases between. The CDR3 contains 15 residues. Germline CDR1 MNHEY, CDR2 SVGAGI. The CDR3 sequence: CASSWGSVGTGELFF. The CDR3 coding sequence is TGTGCCAGCAGTTGGGGTAGCGTGGGGACCGGGGAGCTGTTTTTT.

The rearrangement links TRBV4-1 to TRBJ2-1, with TRBD2 identical over 14 bases. The V segment lost 0 bases and the J segment 1 base; nucleotides outside the gene matches: 2. The CDR3 is 18 residues long. Germline V gene sequence: CDR1 MGHRA, CDR2 YSYEKL. CDR3 DNA: TGCGCCAGCAGCCAAGAGGGACTAGCGGGAGTATCCTACAATGAGCAGTTCTTC. It is translated as CASSQEGLAGVSYNEQFF.

The V call is TRBV25-1, the J call TRBJ1-5; TRBD1 matches 9 bases. The germline gives CDR1 MGHDK, CDR2 SYGVNS. V lost 5 bases to trimming and J lost 6 bases; unmatched junction nucleotides: 5. The CDR3 extends over 14 amino acids. The DNA for the CDR3 is TGTGCCAGCAGTACACAGGGGGCTGGTCAGCCCCAGCATTTT. Protein product: CASSTQGAGQPQHF.